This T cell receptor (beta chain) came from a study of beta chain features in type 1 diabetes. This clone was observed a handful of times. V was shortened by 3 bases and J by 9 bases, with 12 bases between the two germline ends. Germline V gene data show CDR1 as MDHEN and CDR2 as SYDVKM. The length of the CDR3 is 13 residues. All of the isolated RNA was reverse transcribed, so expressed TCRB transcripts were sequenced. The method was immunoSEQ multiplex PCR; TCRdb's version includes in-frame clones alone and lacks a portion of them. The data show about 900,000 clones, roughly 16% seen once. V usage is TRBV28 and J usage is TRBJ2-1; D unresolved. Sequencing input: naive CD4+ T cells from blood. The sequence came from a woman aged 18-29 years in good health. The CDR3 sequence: CASSFFVWLEQFF. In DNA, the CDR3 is TGTGCCAGCAGTTTTTTTGTCTGGCTTGAGCAGTTCTTC. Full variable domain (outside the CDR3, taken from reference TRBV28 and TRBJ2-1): DVKVTQSSRYLVKRTGEKVFLECVQDMDHENMFWYRQDPGLGLRLIYFSYDVKMKEKGDIPEGYSVSREKKERFSLILESASTNQTSMYLCASSFFVWLEQFFGPGTRLTVL.